This T cell receptor (beta chain) was recovered during a study of blood T cells in healthy people across ages (dated by TCRdb to between 2014 and 2017). Describing the broader study: In model experiments, template switching captured about one uniquely barcoded TCR beta cDNA molecule for every two T cells. Using deep sequencing normalized with unique cDNA molecular identifiers, the study measured how TCR beta repertoire diversity changes with age. The donors were split into four age groups: young (average around 15 years), middle-aged (around 37), aged (more than 55) and long-lived (over 80). Donors of different ages were randomly distributed across sequencing lanes to avoid experimental bias. The study analyzed two additional independent replicas of 1 million unique cDNA reads from the same blood draw for two donors, one aged 18 to 30 and one aged 80 or older. The research as a whole found: The percentage of naive T cells measured by flow cytometry correlated strongly with observed TCR beta diversity. Compared with the aged group, more naive CD4+ T cells, fewer expanded clones and increased TCR diversity were shown by the long-lived group, suggesting age selection. Bulk unsorted PBMC profiling prevented conclusive comparison of naive and antigen-experienced compartments. Estimates of total diversity based on one million sequenced T cells were regarded as lower bounds and as underestimates. The CMV infection status of donors was not known, potentially confounding age-related changes in expanded clonotypes. As age increased, observed TCR beta diversity per million T cells dropped in a roughly linear way, and a significant reduction was already evident by age roughly 40.

The library relied on 5' RACE. The sequencing machine was an Illumina HiSeq 2500. A second PCR of about 6 to 11 cycles was run with a J-beta primer mix and a sample-barcoded 5' primer. A unique molecular identifier was introduced onto each TCR beta cDNA molecule by a template-switch 5' adaptor carrying 12 random nucleotides. Each sample yielded at least 2.5 million CDR3-containing paired-end reads. First-strand cDNA was synthesized from all RNA with the Mint cDNA synthesis kit, primed by a TRBC-specific oligonucleotide. Following uracil-DNA glycosylase treatment, a first 18-cycle PCR with universal primers M1SS and BC2_uni_R was performed on all cDNA. In the original analysis: Normalization of each sample was performed by random selection of 1 million high-quality reads, each carrying a distinct molecular identifier. Reads sharing molecular identifiers were discarded rather than binned into consensus sequences. MiTCR, with a Q25 quality threshold and the strictest error-elimination algorithm, was used for CDR3 identification, clonotype clustering and error correction. A nonparametric unseen species model using Euler transformation provided a lower-bound estimate of total TCR beta diversity. The raw public reads went through TCRdb reprocessing: fastp at Q25, MiXCR clone calling, in-frame beta chains kept. Duplicate CDR3 protein sequences are folded into a single record with the most common DNA and genes. TCRdb, not the authors, supplied the V and J calls. The sample yields under 1,000,000 distinct CDR3 sequences; about 36% were counted once. The ten largest clones capture approximately 12% of the sample.

The roughly 38 donors, aged roughly 6 to 90 years, were systemically healthy Caucasian individuals from Russia. Each donor gave 8 to 10 milliliters of peripheral blood, drawn into EDTA-treated Vacutainer tubes. Ficoll-Paque density-gradient centrifugation was used to isolate PBMCs, with at least 6.5 million per sample. Total RNA was extracted from PBMCs with Trizol reagent, with at least 5.5 micrograms obtained per sample. For every donor, an aliquot of PBMCs went through flow cytometry to measure the percentages of naive CD45RAhigh/CD27high T cells. From the cysteine up to the phenylalanine, the CDR3 has a length of 14 residues. The entry retains the CDR3 DNA only, 42 bases that are in frame from base 1. V lost 4 bases and J lost 6 bases; the stretch between them is 13 bases long. From a lookup of the germline V gene, CDR1 and CDR2 are SGHTA and FQGNSA. This clonotype came up many times. The antigen it recognizes is unknown. No qualities accompany the bases; no much larger clone lies one base away.

The chain uses TRBV7-2 and TRBJ2-1; a tentative D match to TRBD2 spans 6 bases. This TCR came from a man aged 18 to 30 in good health. What was sequenced was blood. The sequenced DNA is TGTGCCAGCAGCTCGGGACTCCTACGCAATGAGCAGTTCTTC. Translated, this gives CASSSGLLRNEQFF.